These T cell receptor beta chains were read from a single sample in a study of T cell repertoires in cytomegalovirus infection. TCRdb reprocessed the reads with MiXCR, giving one entry per CDR3 protein. Of about 490,000 distinct CDR3 sequences listed, about 25% are singletons. Source material: PBMCs. The receptor source for this set is a human donor in good health (CMV status not recorded). Some clones in this sample may be carry-over from other donors' samples. Both conserved end residues are part of each CDR3. A D gene is named only where the DNA matches it firmly. Some rows have no size entry. The others give once, few or many, or a class for an expanded clone.

j_call,d_call,clone_size,v_call,cdr3_nt,cdr3_aa
TRBJ2-1,TRBD2,-,TRBV12-5,TGTGCTAGTGGTTTGGGGACTAGCGGGAACAACTACAATGAGCAGTTCTTC,CASGLGTSGNNYNEQFF
TRBJ2-2,-,-,TRBV5-4,TGTGCCAGCACCCAGGGAGGACAAGGCACCGGGGAGCTGTTTTTT,CASTQGGQGTGELFF
TRBJ1-5,-,few,TRBV19,TGTGCCAGTAGTATTACGGGAATCAATCAGCCCCAGCATTTT,CASSITGINQPQHF
TRBJ2-6,TRBD1,-,TRBV19,TGTGCCAGTAGTGCACTACAGGGGGCGTCTTCTGGGGCCAACGTCCTGACTTTC,CASSALQGASSGANVLTF
TRBJ2-5,-,few,TRBV12-3/TRBV12-4,TGTGCCAGCAGTTTCTCCGGGAGTGGGCAAGAGACCCAGTACTTC,CASSFSGSGQETQYF
TRBJ2-1,TRBD2,-,TRBV20-1,TGCAGTGCTAGAGATCCGAGACTAGCGGGAGGGCCAAATGAGCAGTTCTTC,CSARDPRLAGGPNEQFF
TRBJ2-1,-,-,TRBV20-1,TGCAGTGCTAAGCCCGCTCTCTCCACCAAGGCCCATGAGCAGTTCTTC,CSAKPALSTKAHEQFF
TRBJ2-2,TRBD2,many,TRBV12-5,TGTGCTAGTGGTTTGGTACTAGCGGGAAACACCGGGGAGCTGTTTTTT,CASGLVLAGNTGELFF
TRBJ2-3,-,many,TRBV7-2,TGTGCCAGCAGACCTACCGGGAGCCCGGATACGCAGTATTTT,CASRPTGSPDTQYF
TRBJ2-7,TRBD2,few,TRBV7-6,TGTGCCAGCAGCCCACACAGGAGCGGGGGCTACGAGCAGTACTTC,CASSPHRSGGYEQYF
TRBJ2-1,TRBD2,-,TRBV7-3,TGTGCCAGCAGCTTATACGGCGGGGGGACCAACAATGAGCAGTTCTTC,CASSLYGGGTNNEQFF
TRBJ2-1,TRBD2,-,TRBV29-1,TGCAGCTCCCAGTATATGGGGACTAGCTTAAATGAGCAGTTCTTC,CSSQYMGTSLNEQFF
TRBJ2-1,-,-,TRBV11-2,TGTGCCAGCAGCTCGTTTGGGTCCCGTGGGAATGAGCAGTTCTTC,CASSSFGSRGNEQFF
TRBJ1-3,-,-,TRBV28,TGTGCCAGCAGTTTACTTGGCATTTCCTCTGGAAACACCATATATTTT,CASSLLGISSGNTIYF